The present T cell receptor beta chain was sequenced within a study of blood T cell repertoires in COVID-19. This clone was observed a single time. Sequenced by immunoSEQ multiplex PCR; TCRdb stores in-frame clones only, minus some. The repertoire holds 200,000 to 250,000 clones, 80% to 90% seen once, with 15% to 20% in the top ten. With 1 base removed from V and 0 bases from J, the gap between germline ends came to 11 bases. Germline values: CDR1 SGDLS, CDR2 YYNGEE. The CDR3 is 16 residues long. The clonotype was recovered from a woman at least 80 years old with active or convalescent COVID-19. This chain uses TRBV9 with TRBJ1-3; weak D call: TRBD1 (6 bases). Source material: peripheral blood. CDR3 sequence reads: CASSVSTGNSGNTIYF. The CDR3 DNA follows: TGTGCCAGCAGCGTATCGACAGGCAACTCTGGAAACACCATATATTTT.